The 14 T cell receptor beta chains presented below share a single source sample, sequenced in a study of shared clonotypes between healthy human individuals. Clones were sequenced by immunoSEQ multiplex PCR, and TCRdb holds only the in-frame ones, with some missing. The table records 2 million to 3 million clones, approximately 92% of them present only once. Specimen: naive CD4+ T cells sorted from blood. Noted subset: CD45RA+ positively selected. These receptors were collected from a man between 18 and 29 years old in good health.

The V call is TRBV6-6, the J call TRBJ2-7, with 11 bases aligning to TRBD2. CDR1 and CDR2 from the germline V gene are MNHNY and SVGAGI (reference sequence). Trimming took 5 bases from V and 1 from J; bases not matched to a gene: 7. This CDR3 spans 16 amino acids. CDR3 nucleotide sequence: TGTGCCAGCAGTGCCCGGGGACTAGCGGATTCCTACGAGCAGTACTTC. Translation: CASSARGLADSYEQYF.

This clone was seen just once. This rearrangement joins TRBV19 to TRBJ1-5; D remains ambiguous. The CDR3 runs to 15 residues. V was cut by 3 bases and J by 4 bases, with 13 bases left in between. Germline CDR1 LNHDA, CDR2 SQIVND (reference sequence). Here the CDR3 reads CASSISGQLNQPQHF. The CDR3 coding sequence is TGTGCCAGTAGTATCAGTGGCCAGTTAAATCAGCCCCAGCATTTT.

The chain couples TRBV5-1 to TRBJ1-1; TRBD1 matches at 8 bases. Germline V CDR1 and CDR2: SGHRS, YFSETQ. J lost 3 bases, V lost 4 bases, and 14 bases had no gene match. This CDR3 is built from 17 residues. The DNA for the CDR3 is TGCGCCAGCAGCCCACGCCGGGACAGGTGGGGGTACACTGAAGCTTTCTTT. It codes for CASSPRRDRWGYTEAFF.

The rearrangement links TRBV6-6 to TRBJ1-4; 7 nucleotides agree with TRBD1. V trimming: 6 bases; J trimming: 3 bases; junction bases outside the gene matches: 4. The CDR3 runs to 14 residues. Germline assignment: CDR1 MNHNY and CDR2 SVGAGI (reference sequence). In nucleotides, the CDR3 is TGTGCCAGCAGCCAGGGGGTGTCTAATGAAAAACTGTTTTTT. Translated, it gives CASSQGVSNEKLFF.

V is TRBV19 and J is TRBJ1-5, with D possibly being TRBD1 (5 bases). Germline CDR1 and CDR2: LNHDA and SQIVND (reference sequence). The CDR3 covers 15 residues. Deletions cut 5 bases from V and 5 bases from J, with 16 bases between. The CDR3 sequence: CASSLGTQAHQPQHF. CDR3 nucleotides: TGTGCCAGTAGTCTTGGGACTCAAGCGCATCAGCCCCAGCATTTT.

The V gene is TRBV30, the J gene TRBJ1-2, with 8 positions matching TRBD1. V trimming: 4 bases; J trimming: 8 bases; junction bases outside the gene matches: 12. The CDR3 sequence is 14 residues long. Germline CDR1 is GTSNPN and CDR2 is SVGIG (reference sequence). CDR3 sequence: CAWIQGQGSEGYTF. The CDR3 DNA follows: TGTGCCTGGATCCAAGGACAGGGTTCGGAGGGCTACACCTTC.

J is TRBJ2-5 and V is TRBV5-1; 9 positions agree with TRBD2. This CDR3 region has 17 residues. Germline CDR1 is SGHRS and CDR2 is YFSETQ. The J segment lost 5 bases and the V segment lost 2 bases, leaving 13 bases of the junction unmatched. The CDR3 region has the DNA TGCGCCAGCAGCTTTGATCTCAGCGGGGGGCGAGGGGAGACCCAGTACTTC. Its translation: CASSFDLSGGRGETQYF.

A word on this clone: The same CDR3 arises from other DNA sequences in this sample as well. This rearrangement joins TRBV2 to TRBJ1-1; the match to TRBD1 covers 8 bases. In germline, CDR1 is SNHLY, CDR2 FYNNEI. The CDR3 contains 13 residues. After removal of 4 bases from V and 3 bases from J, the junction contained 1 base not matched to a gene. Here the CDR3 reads CASSGQGHTEAFF. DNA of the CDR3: TGTGCCAGCAGTGGACAGGGGCACACTGAAGCTTTCTTT.

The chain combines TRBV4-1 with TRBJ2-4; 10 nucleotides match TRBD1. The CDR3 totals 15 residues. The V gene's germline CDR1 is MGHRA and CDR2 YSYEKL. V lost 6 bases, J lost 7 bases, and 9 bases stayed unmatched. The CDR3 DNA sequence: TGCGCCAGCAGGACCGGGACAGGGGAAGGGAACATTCAGTACTTC. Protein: CASRTGTGEGNIQYF.

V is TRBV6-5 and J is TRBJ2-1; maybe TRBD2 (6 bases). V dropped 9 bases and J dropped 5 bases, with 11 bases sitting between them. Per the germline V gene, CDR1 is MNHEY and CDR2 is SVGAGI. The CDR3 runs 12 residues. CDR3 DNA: TGTGCCAGTCAGCTAGCGAACAATGAGCAGTTCTTC. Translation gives CASQLANNEQFF.

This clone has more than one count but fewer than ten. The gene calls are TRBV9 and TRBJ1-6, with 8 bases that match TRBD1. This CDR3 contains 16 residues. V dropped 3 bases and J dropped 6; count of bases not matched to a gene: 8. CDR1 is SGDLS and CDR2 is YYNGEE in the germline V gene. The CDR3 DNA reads TGTGCCAGCAGCGCAGACGGGACAGGTGGTAATTCACCCCTCCACTTT. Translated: CASSADGTGGNSPLHF.

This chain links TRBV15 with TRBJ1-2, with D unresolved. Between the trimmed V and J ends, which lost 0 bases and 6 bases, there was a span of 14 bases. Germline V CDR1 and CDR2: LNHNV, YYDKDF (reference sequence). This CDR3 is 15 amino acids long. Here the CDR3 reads CATSRDLTLLNGYTF. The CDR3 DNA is TGTGCCACCAGCAGAGATTTGACTTTACTAAATGGCTACACCTTC.

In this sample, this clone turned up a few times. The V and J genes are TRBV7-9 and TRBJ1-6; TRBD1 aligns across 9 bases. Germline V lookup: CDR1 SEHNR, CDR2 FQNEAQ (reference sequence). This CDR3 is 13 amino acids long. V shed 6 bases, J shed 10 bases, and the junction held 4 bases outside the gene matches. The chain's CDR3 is CASRRDRDSPLHF. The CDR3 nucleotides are TGTGCCAGCAGGAGGGACAGGGACTCACCCCTCCACTTT.

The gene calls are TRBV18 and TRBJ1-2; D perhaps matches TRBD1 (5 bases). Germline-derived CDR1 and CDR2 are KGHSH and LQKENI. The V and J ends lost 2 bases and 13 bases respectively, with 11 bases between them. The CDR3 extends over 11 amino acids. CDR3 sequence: CASSPIQVATF. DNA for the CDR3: TGTGCCAGCTCACCAATACAGGTTGCCACCTTC. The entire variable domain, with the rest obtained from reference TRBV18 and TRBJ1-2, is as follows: NAGVMQNPRHLVRRRGQEARLRCSPMKGHSHVYWYRQLPEEGLKFMVYLQKENIIDESGMPKERFSAEFPKEGPSILRIQQVVRGDSAAYFCASSPIQVATFGSGTRLTVV.